These 2 T cell receptor beta chains were all obtained from the same sample, sequenced in a study of OX40 agonist ivuxolimab in advanced cancers. The data were produced by immunoSEQ multiplex PCR, yet TCRdb's version contains in-frame clones alone and is incomplete. Of 70,000 to 95,000 clones detected, 65% to 90% appear once; the ten largest clones hold under 2.5%. The material sequenced was CD4+ or CD8+ T cells sorted from blood, taken in a trial of the OX40 agonist ivuxolimab. Source of these receptors: an adult with an advanced solid tumor such as melanoma, head and neck, liver or kidney cancer.

CDR3 sequence (DNA): TGTGCCAGCAGCTTCGGACAGGGCCACTCTGGGGCCAACGTCCTGACTTTC. It specifies CASSFGQGHSGANVLTF. The V gene is TRBV5-6, the J gene TRBJ2-6; 8 nucleotides line up with TRBD1. The germline V gene encodes CDR1 SGHDT and CDR2 YYEEEE. V gave up 2 bases and J gave up 0 bases; unmatched junction bases: 4. This CDR3 spans 17 amino acids.

This chain connects TRBV5-1 to TRBJ2-5, with D perhaps TRBD1 (6 bases). The CDR3 sequence is 15 residues long. Germline CDR1 reads SGHRS; CDR2 reads YFSETQ. V shed 1 base and J shed 2 bases, with 12 bases lying between them. The CDR3 nucleotides are TGCGCCAGCAGCTTGTTGGGGGCCCGACAAGAGACCCAGTACTTC. Translated, it gives CASSLLGARQETQYF.